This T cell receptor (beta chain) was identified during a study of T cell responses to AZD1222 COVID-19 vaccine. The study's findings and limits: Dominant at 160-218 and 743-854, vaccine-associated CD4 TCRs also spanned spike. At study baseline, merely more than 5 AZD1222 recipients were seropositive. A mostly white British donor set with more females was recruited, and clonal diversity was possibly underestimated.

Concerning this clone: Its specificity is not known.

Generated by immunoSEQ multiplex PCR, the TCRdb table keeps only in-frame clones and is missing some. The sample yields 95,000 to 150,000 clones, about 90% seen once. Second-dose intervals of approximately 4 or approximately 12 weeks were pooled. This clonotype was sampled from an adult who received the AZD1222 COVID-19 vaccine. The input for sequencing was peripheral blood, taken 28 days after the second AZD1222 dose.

The CDR3 coding sequence is TGTGCCAGCAGTTTATGGGCTAGCGGGAGGGCCCGAGATACGCAGTATTTT. This encodes CASSLWASGRARDTQYF. The chain carries TRBV28 and TRBJ2-3; TRBD2 agrees at 12 bases. The CDR3 consists of 17 residues. Germline CDR1 MDHEN, CDR2 SYDVKM. Trimming cost V 0 bases and J 5 bases; bases outside gene matches: 6.